This T cell receptor (beta chain) originates from a study of blood T cells in healthy people across ages. As concerns this clonotype: Its specificity is not known.

Broader study findings: A greater number of naive CD4+ cells and higher diversity distinguished long-lived donors from aged donors. Diversity estimated from one million T cells was considered an underestimate.

Donation came from healthy Caucasian individuals in Russia who were aged roughly 6 to 95. A second PCR, run for roughly 7 to 11 cycles, used a sample-barcoded 5' primer plus a J-beta primer mix. Every individual sample yielded 2.5 million or more paired-end reads (each containing CDR3). TCRdb processed the 5' RACE reads anew with MiXCR; each CDR3 protein has one entry. The table has under 1,000,000 distinct CDR3 sequences, 35% to 60% seen once. V gave up 4 bases and J gave up 1 base; unmatched junction bases: 11. This CDR3 is built from 17 residues. The sequence derives from a man older than 75 in good health. The chain carries TRBV12-3 or TRBV12-4 and TRBJ2-3; 7 bases map to TRBD1. Sequencing used blood. CDR3 in amino acids: CASSSGTDSSGTDTQYF. CDR3 nucleotide sequence: TGTGCCAGCAGTTCTGGGACAGACAGCTCGGGCACAGATACGCAGTATTTT.